The 16 T cell receptor beta chains below all came from one sample that was sequenced in a study of CD8 T cells in ankylosing spondylitis. TCRdb re-called the 5' RACE reads with MiXCR, one entry per CDR3 protein. This sample has 120,000 to 150,000 distinct CDR3 sequences, with roughly 7.7% found just once. The specimen was synovial fluid, either unsorted or a sorted T cell fraction (not recorded which). Every receptor here comes from a male donor with ankylosing spondylitis.

This clonotype was seen many times. The chain uses TRBV20-1 and TRBJ2-2; tentative D call: TRBD2 (5 bases). Between the trimmed V and J ends, which lost 5 bases and 7 bases, there was a span of 17 bases. The germline gives CDR1 DFQATT, CDR2 SNEGSKA (reference sequence). This CDR3 spans 14 amino acids. CDR3: CSAVPPFAGGELFF. CDR3 DNA: TGCAGTGCTGTACCACCTTTTGCGGGCGGGGAGCTGTTTTTT.

The sample holds many counts of this clonotype. V gene TRBV20-1 combines with J gene TRBJ2-4, with D unresolved. CDR1 and CDR2 (germline): DFQATT, SNEGSKA (reference sequence). The CDR3 runs to 16 residues. Trimming left V 3 bases short and J 6 bases short, with 21 bases between. CDR3 DNA: TGCAGTGCTAGTCCCAAACCAACGTATTTCTTAAACATTCAGTACTTC. This codes for CSASPKPTYFLNIQYF.

This chain connects TRBV20-1 to TRBJ2-3; D gene ambiguous. Germline CDR1 and CDR2: DFQATT and SNEGSKA (reference sequence). This CDR3 region has 14 residues. Trimming shortened V by 0 bases and J by 1 base, and 8 bases separated the two germline ends. In nucleotides, the CDR3 is TGCAGTGCTAGAGACGCGGTTCGCACAGATACGCAGTATTTT. It yields the protein CSARDAVRTDTQYF.

In this sample, this clonotype turned up once. V gene TRBV7-2 combines with J gene TRBJ1-5, with D unclear. CDR1 and CDR2 from the germline V gene are SGHTA and FQGNSA. V dropped 3 bases and J dropped 0 bases, with 6 bases sitting between them. This CDR3 has 14 amino acids. The CDR3 protein is CASSLLGSNQPQHF. In DNA form, the CDR3 reads TGTGCCAGCAGCTTGTTGGGTAGCAATCAGCCCCAGCATTTT.

Comments on this clonotype: Sequence at one end of the junction differs from germline and may be a read error. The chain recombines TRBV29-1 with TRBJ2-5; D is possibly TRBD1 (6 bases). The CDR3 extends over 15 amino acids. CDR1 is SQVTM and CDR2 is ANQGSEA in the germline V gene. CDR3 sequence reads: CGVVGAAVSQETQYF. Here the CDR3 DNA reads TGCGGCGTTGTGGGGGCGGCGGTAAGCCAAGAGACCCAGTACTTC.

This chain uses TRBV20-1 with TRBJ2-6; 7 nucleotides agree with TRBD1. Germline V lookup: CDR1 DFQATT, CDR2 SNEGSKA (reference sequence). This CDR3 comprises 15 residues. Losses at the gene ends were 5 bases for V and 1 base for J; bases not matched to a gene: 5. The CDR3 protein is CSAPDRVSGANVLTF. DNA of the CDR3: TGCAGTGCTCCTGACAGGGTTTCTGGGGCCAACGTCCTGACTTTC.

This clonotype appeared a few times. The V call is TRBV29-1, the J call TRBJ2-2, with D possibly being TRBD2 (5 bases). The ends were cut back, 4 bases at V and 8 bases at J, with 8 bases in the middle. The length of the CDR3 is 11 residues. CDR1 and CDR2 from the germline V gene are SQVTM and ANQGSEA. The CDR3 region is CSVVRRGELFF. CDR3 nucleotides: TGCAGCGTTGTAAGGAGGGGGGAGCTGTTTTTT.

V is TRBV19 and J is TRBJ1-2; no clear D gene. CDR3 length: 15 amino acids. Germline V lookup: CDR1 LNHDA, CDR2 SQIVND (reference sequence). V dropped 1 base and J dropped 2 bases, with 11 bases sitting between them. CDR3 DNA sequence: TGTGCCAGTAGTATAGCGTCTCATGGAAACTATGGCTACACCTTC. It codes for CASSIASHGNYGYTF.

This clonotype appeared a few times. The V and J genes are TRBV24-1 and TRBJ2-3, with 11 nucleotides matching TRBD1. This CDR3 comprises 15 residues. Trimming at V came to 3 bases and at J to 5 bases, leaving 3 bases not matched to a gene. Germline loops: CDR1 KGHDR, CDR2 SFDVKD. This chain's CDR3 is CATSDPGTGGDTQYF. The CDR3 DNA reads TGTGCCACCAGTGATCCCGGGACAGGGGGAGATACGCAGTATTTT.

Only a few counts were recorded for this clonotype. The chain joins TRBV14 to TRBJ2-7; D not certain. The V gene's germline CDR1 is SGHDN and CDR2 FVKESK. V shed 0 bases and J shed 3 bases, with 15 bases lying between them. The CDR3 covers 16 residues. The DNA for the CDR3 is TGTGCCAGCAGCCAAGAAAAAGGCCATGACTGCTACGAGCAGTACTTC. Translating gives CASSQEKGHDCYEQYF.

This clonotype was picked up many times. The genes are TRBV20-1 and TRBJ1-1; D is unclear. Trimming removed 2 bases from V and 8 bases from J, with 6 bases in between. This CDR3 spans 10 amino acids. Germline values: CDR1 DFQATT, CDR2 SNEGSKA (reference sequence). DNA for the CDR3: TGCAGTGCTAGAACGTGGGAAGCTTTCTTT. Amino acids: CSARTWEAFF.

The CDR3 region is CASSLKIVGQGRFYGYTF. In DNA, the CDR3 is TGTGCCAGCAGCTTAAAGATCGTAGGACAGGGGCGGTTCTATGGCTACACCTTC. The chain links TRBV5-5 to TRBJ1-2; 9 bases align to TRBD1. V lost 2 bases and J lost 4; bases outside the gene matches: 15. The CDR3 has 18 amino acids. The germline V gene has CDR1 SGHKS and CDR2 YYEKEE (reference sequence).

In this sample, this clonotype turned up a few times. The rearrangement uses TRBV5-1 and TRBJ2-1; D is ambiguous. This CDR3 comprises 14 residues. The V end was cut by 0 bases, the J end by 2 bases, with 6 bases between. The germline gives CDR1 SGHRS, CDR2 YFSETQ. The CDR3 nucleotides read TGCGCCAGCAGCTTGGGGTCTGCCTACAATGAGCAGTTCTTC. The encoded protein is CASSLGSAYNEQFF. Full variable domain (outside the CDR3, taken from reference TRBV5-1 and TRBJ2-1): KAGVTQTPRYLIKTRGQQVTLSCSPISGHRSVSWYQQTPGQGLQFLFEYFSETQRNKGNFPGRFSGRQFSNSRSEMNVSTLELGDSALYLCASSLGSAYNEQFFGPGTRLTVL.

This clonotype occurred many times. The chain joins TRBV2 to TRBJ2-1; the D gene is possibly TRBD1 (6 bases). This CDR3 is 15 amino acids long. Germline CDR1 and CDR2: SNHLY and FYNNEI. V lost 3 bases and J 10 bases, leaving 19 bases between the germline ends. This CDR3 reads CASSDPGQGVIEQFF. For the CDR3, the DNA is TGTGCCAGCAGTGACCCGGGACAAGGGGTTATAGAGCAGTTCTTC.

This clonotype was observed many times. The chain carries TRBV4-2 and TRBJ2-7, with 8 positions matching TRBD2. This CDR3 is 15 amino acids long. Trimming at V came to 0 bases and at J to 2 bases, leaving 3 bases not matched to a gene. Germline values: CDR1 LGHNA, CDR2 YNFKEQ. In DNA, the CDR3 is TGTGCCAGCAGCCAAGATACGGGAGGGCCCTACGAGCAGTACTTC. Translation: CASSQDTGGPYEQYF.

This clonotype was seen many times. J is TRBJ2-3 and V is TRBV11-1; TRBD2 matches at 13 bases. This CDR3 region has 19 residues. In germline, CDR1 is SGHAT, CDR2 FQDESV (reference sequence). V dropped 6 bases and J dropped 6; count of bases not matched to a gene: 18. This CDR3 reads CASSPRRRLTSGRDDTQYF. The DNA of the CDR3 is TGTGCCAGCAGTCCTCGACGGAGATTAACTAGCGGGAGGGATGATACGCAGTATTTT.